The entry below describes one T cell receptor (beta chain). A spike-in of synthetic TCR analog templates was added to each PCR. Clones were sequenced by immunoSEQ multiplex PCR, and TCRdb holds only the in-frame ones, with some missing. The sample lists around 42,000 clones; roughly four fifths were seen once. This sample was included in a study of PD-L1 blockade in urothelial cancer. Study summary: Between 0 and 3 prior chemotherapy regimens had been given to patients. Analysis of the blood was performed 3 weeks (second dose) and 6 weeks after treatment start.

Disease in patients was locally advanced or metastatic urothelial carcinoma. Germline CDR1 SGDLS, CDR2 YYNGEE. The CDR3 covers 15 residues. Trimming pared 3 bases from V and 4 bases from J, leaving 17 bases between. Sequences were derived from PBMCs, sampled around atezolizumab (anti-PD-L1) treatment. The TCR was taken from a man between 65 and 85 years old with urothelial cancer. The chain recombines TRBV9 with TRBJ2-7; TRBD1 is a possible D gene (6 bases). For the CDR3, the DNA is TGTGCCAGCAGCGCCCAGCCAGGGGTATTTTACGAGCAGTACTTC. Amino acids: CASSAQPGVFYEQYF.